Below, 4 T cell receptor beta chains from the same sample are listed, as sequenced in a study of siplizumab effects on memory and regulatory T cells. Repertoires were generated with immunoSEQ multiplex PCR, while TCRdb's copy carries only in-frame clones and drops some. The data contain 57,000 or so clones, approximately 95% of them singletons. The sample taken for sequencing was CD8+ T cells sorted from blood. These receptors were obtained from a human donor in good health.

The chain has TRBV19 and TRBJ1-5; D remains ambiguous. The V end lost 5 bases, the J end lost 0 bases, and 11 bases lay between the germline ends. This CDR3 has 15 amino acids. CDR1 and CDR2 (germline): LNHDA, SQIVND (reference sequence). The DNA of the CDR3 is TGTGCCAGTAGTCCCAGTAGGGATAGCAATCAGCCCCAGCATTTT. Encoded protein: CASSPSRDSNQPQHF. The full variable domain, in which reference TRBV19 and TRBJ1-5 provide the parts outside the CDR3, is DGGITQSPKYLFRKEGQNVTLSCEQNLNHDAMYWYRQDPGQGLRLIYYSQIVNDFQKGDIAEGYSVSREKKESFPLTVTSAQKNPTAFYLCASSPSRDSNQPQHFGDGTRLSIL.

This chain joins TRBV7-3 and TRBJ2-5; TRBD1 is a possible D gene (5 bases). V lost 4 bases and J lost 3, with 15 bases in between. CDR3 length: 15 residues. Per germline, CDR1 SGHTA and CDR2 FQGTGA. CDR3 loop: CASSSPFEGEETQYF. As DNA, the CDR3 is TGTGCCAGCAGCTCCCCCTTTGAAGGGGAAGAGACCCAGTACTTC. The variable domain in full, completed from reference TRBV7-3 and TRBJ2-5, reads GAGVSQTPSNKVTEKGKYVELRCDPISGHTALYWYRQSLGQGPEFLIYFQGTGAADDSGLPNDRFFAVRPEGSVSTLKIQRTERGDSAVYLCASSSPFEGEETQYFGPGTRLLVL.

About this clone itself: Sequence at one end of the junction differs from germline and may be a read error. J is TRBJ2-7 and V is TRBV27, with D unclear. Germline loops: CDR1 MNHEY, CDR2 SMNVEV (reference sequence). This CDR3 comprises 13 residues. DNA of the CDR3: TGTGCCAGCCGTTTTGGCGGCACCTACGAGCAGTACTTC. Protein sequence: CASRFGGTYEQYF.

The rearrangement joins TRBV28 to TRBJ1-4; D gene uncertain. Looked up from germline, CDR1 is MDHEN and CDR2 is SYDVKM. This CDR3 has 15 amino acids. V was clipped by 7 bases and J by 3 bases, with 15 bases between them. The CDR3 loop is CASNPPRGSNEKLFF. The CDR3 nucleotides are TGTGCCAGCAACCCCCCCCGGGGTTCTAATGAAAAACTGTTTTTT. The variable domain in full, completed from reference TRBV28 and TRBJ1-4, reads DVKVTQSSRYLVKRTGEKVFLECVQDMDHENMFWYRQDPGLGLRLIYFSYDVKMKEKGDIPEGYSVSREKKERFSLILESASTNQTSMYLCASNPPRGSNEKLFFGSGTQLSVL.